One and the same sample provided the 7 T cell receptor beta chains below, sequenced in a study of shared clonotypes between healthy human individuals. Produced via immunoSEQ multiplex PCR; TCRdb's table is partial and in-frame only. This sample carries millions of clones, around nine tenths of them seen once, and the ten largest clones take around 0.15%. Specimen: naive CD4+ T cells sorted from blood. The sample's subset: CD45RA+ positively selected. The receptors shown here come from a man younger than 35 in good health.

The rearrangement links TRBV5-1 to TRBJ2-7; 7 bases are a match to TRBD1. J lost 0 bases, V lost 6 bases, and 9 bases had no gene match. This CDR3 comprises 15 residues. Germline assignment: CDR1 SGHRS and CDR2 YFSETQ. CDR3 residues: CASTRDSQSSYEQYF. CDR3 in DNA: TGCGCCAGCACCCGGGACAGTCAGAGCTCCTACGAGCAGTACTTC.

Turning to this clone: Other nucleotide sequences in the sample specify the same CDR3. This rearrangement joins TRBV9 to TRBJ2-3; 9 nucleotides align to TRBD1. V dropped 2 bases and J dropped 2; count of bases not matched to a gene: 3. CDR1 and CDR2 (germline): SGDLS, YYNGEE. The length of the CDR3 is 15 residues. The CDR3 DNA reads TGTGCCAGCAGCGTGGGGACAGGGTACACAGATACGCAGTATTTT. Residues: CASSVGTGYTDTQYF.

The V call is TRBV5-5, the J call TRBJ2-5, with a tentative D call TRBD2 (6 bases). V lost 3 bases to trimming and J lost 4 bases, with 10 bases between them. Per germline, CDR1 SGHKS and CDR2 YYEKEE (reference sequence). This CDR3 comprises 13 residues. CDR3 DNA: TGTGCCAGCAGCTGGGGGGTCACAGAGACCCAGTACTTC. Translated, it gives CASSWGVTETQYF.

The CDR3 region has the DNA TGTGCCAGCAGCTTAGCGACCGGGACATCCGGGTCTGGGCAGTACTTC. It translates to CASSLATGTSGSGQYF. The chain couples TRBV7-9 to TRBJ2-7; D possibly corresponds to TRBD1 (6 bases). V dropped 0 bases and J dropped 9 bases, with 21 bases sitting between them. Germline V gene sequence: CDR1 SEHNR, CDR2 FQNEAQ (reference sequence). This CDR3 is 16 amino acids long.

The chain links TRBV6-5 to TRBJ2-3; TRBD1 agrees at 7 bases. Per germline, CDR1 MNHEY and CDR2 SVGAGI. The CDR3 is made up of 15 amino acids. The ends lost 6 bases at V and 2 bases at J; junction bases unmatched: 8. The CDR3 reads CASRITGTATDTQYF. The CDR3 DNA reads TGTGCCAGCAGGATAACAGGGACAGCCACAGATACGCAGTATTTT.

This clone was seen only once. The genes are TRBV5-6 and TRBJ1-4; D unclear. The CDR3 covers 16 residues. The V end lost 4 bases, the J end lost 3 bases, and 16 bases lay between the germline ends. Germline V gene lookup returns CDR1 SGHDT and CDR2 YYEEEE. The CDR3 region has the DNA TGTGCCAGCAGCCTGGGCCAGAACCCGGCTAATGAAAAACTGTTTTTT. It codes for CASSLGQNPANEKLFF.

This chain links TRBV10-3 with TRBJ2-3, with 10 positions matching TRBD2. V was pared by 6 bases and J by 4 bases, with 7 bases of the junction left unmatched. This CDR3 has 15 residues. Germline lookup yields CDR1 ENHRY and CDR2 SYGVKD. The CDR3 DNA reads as TGTGCCATCAGCCCACTAGCGGGAAGTTCAGATACGCAGTATTTT. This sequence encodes CAISPLAGSSDTQYF.